Listed here is a single T cell receptor (beta chain). The antigen is undetermined. The sample belongs to a study of cytomegalovirus exposure and HLA in healthy donors. Primers: 60 Vbeta forward and 13 Jbeta reverse. Per the original data handling: A later analysis tallied 80 million to 100 million unique TCR beta chains, roughly 11 million of them shared. Clones were read by immunoSEQ multiplex PCR, and TCRdb kept only the in-frame ones, dropping some. V, J and clone size derive from that table, while D and trimming were established from the DNA sequence. The table lists 90,000 to 130,000 clones, roughly three quarters of them singletons. Healthy donors of bone marrow made up the group. Study conclusions and caveats: Most likely, a cluster of highly shared sequence variants arose as a sequencing artifact.

The CDR3 loop spans 16 amino acids. Germline CDR1 reads LGHNA; CDR2 reads YSLEER. V dropped 0 bases and J dropped 4 bases, with 15 bases sitting between them. This chain links TRBV4-3 with TRBJ1-2; no firm D call. This receptor was taken from a man in his thirties or forties in good health and CMV-seropositive. The sequenced material came from PBMCs. The CDR3 DNA reads TGCGCCAGCAGCCAAGATCCCGCGGCAGTCATCTATGGCTACACCTTC. Translating gives CASSQDPAAVIYGYTF.